This T cell receptor (beta chain) was sequenced in a study of cytomegalovirus exposure and HLA in healthy donors. Overall study findings and caveats: The sole available immune exposure information was CMV serostatus. When analyzed later, a missense DCLRE1C variant was found to be linked to TCR beta V- and J-gene trimming. Later work found most CMV-associated TCR beta chains apparently HLA-restricted.

The V gene lost 6 bases and the J gene lost 0 bases, with 11 bases spanning the gap. The CDR3 is made up of 14 amino acids. Looked up from germline, CDR1 is SGHTA and CDR2 is FQGNSA. This PCR relied on a set of 60 Vbeta primers and 13 Jbeta primers. Measured with immunoSEQ multiplex PCR; TCRdb has only the in-frame clones, and not every one. The sample records about 110,000 clones, approximately 72% being singletons. In the case of this clone: Antigen specificity is unknown.

Material for sequencing was PBMCs. This clonotype was sampled from a woman aged 40 to 55 in good health and CMV-seropositive. The J gene is TRBJ2-5, the V gene TRBV7-2, with D maybe TRBD2 (5 bases). The CDR3 bases are TGTGCCAGCAGAGGAGCGGCGAACCAAGAGACCCAGTACTTC. This sequence encodes CASRGAANQETQYF.